This T cell receptor (beta chain) was identified in a study of blood T cell repertoires in COVID-19 (dated by TCRdb to 2018 to 2021). Broadly, across the study: Collaborator samples came from the United States, Italy and Spain and covered acute and convalescent phases of COVID-19. A de-identified subject ID, COVID-19 status, age in years and sex were almost always included in the sample metadata. Subjects who had been exposed to COVID-19, were actively infected with it, or had recovered from it provided the deeply sampled blood TCRbeta repertoires that made up the dataset. The prospective study material was composed of cDNA or gDNA derived from T cells, B-cell-depleted T cells, or PBMCs. The samples were drawn from the first 160 participants of the ongoing ImmuneRACE study and from 950 to 1,500 subjects provided by 6 global collaborators. The repertoires were released in a freely available public database intended as a resource for research on the immune response to SARS-CoV-2. Where HLA class I and class II types were available, the types were taken from metadata supplied by the sample provider, not from assay-based typing. Paper-wide results and their limitations: Clinical and demographic metadata were provided uncurated, with the amount varying by source and participant.

TCRbeta CDR3 regions were amplified from genomic DNA by means of the immunoSEQ Assay, a bias-controlled multiplex PCR. Per the original workflow: The number of nucleated cells in each sample was estimated from the amplification of reference gene primers within the assay. To quantify the absolute abundance of each unique TCRbeta CDR3 rearrangement, sequence reads were collapsed and filtered. For each sample, productive Simpson clonality was calculated as the square root of Simpson's diversity index over productive rearrangements. Not all clones reach the TCRdb copy of this immuneACCESS table, which keeps in-frame sequences only. Checked studies attribute under half of the gap to unresolved V genes and leave the rest unexplained. The V and J calls and clone size were taken over from that table, and D and trimming were inferred from the DNA. A total of fewer than 120,000 clones appear in this sample, 60% to 80% of them only once. The top ten clonotypes cover around 15% of the sample.

The collaborating institutions used their own protocols to collect whole blood in K2EDTA tubes. Collaborator samples were shipped for TCRbeta analysis as frozen whole blood, isolated PBMCs, or DNA extracted from either sample type. V is cut by 4 bases and J by 3 bases, and the space between the germline ends is 7 bases. According to the germline V gene, CDR1 reads MDHEN and CDR2 reads SYDVKM. From the cysteine through the phenylalanine, the CDR3 covers 13 amino acids. The retained sequence is limited to the CDR3, 39 bases, with the frame set at the first base. Points on this clone: This clone's antigen is unknown. Per-base quality was not reported, and no clone a single base away is much larger than it.

The sequenced sample consisted of peripheral blood. The chain was built from TRBV28 and TRBJ2-1, with no D gene named confidently. This TCR derives from a woman aged 80 or older with active or convalescent COVID-19. The CDR3 loop reads CASSSPLYNEQFF. The DNA sequence reads TGTGCCAGCAGTTCCCCCCTCTACAATGAGCAGTTCTTC. The CDR3 plus the reference TRBV28 and TRBJ2-1 genes for the other parts give the full variable domain: DVKVTQSSRYLVKRTGEKVFLECVQDMDHENMFWYRQDPGLGLRLIYFSYDVKMKEKGDIPEGYSVSREKKERFSLILESASTNQTSMYLCASSSPLYNEQFFGPGTRLTVL.